These T cell receptor beta chains were read from a single sample in a study of OX40 agonist ivuxolimab in advanced cancers. The protocol was immunoSEQ multiplex PCR, while the TCRdb copy is restricted to in-frame clones and leaves out a portion. The sample has approximately 46,000 clones; around 90% are singletons. The material was CD4+ or CD8+ T cells sorted from blood, obtained in a trial of the OX40 agonist ivuxolimab. These receptor sequences come from an adult with an advanced solid tumor such as melanoma, head and neck, liver or kidney cancer. Both conserved end residues are part of each CDR3. The D gene is left open where the match is weak. Size values are once, few and many counts, or a class for expanded clones, and some rows have none.

-,TRBJ1-1,TRBD1,TRBV11-2,TGTGCCAGCAGCTTAGGCCTCCAGGGGGTCCCTGAAGCTTTCTTT,CASSLGLQGVPEAFF
-,TRBJ1-4,-,TRBV9,TGTGCCAGCAGCGAGGACAGCTTTAATGAAAAACTGTTTTTT,CASSEDSFNEKLFF
once,TRBJ2-5,-,TRBV7-8,TGTGCCAGCAGCCGTGCTGAAGAGACCCAGTACTTC,CASSRAEETQYF
-,TRBJ2-7,TRBD1,TRBV14,TGTGCCAGCAGCCACTGGGACAGGGGTTTCTACGAGCAGTACTTC,CASSHWDRGFYEQYF
-,TRBJ2-1,-,TRBV4-1,TGCGCCAGCAGCCAGGAAGGACCGCTCGTTTCCTACAATGAGCAGTTCTTC,CASSQEGPLVSYNEQFF
-,TRBJ2-5,TRBD1,TRBV7-9,TGTGCCAGCAGCTCCGTCGGGACAGGGGACCAAGAGACCCAGTACTTC,CASSSVGTGDQETQYF
few,TRBJ1-6,TRBD1,TRBV29-1,TGCAGCGTTCGTTCAGGGACAGCTAATAATTCACCCCTCCACTTT,CSVRSGTANNSPLHF
-,TRBJ2-6,-,TRBV6-1,TGTGCCAGCAGTCCGGGTTTACCCGGGGCCAACGTCCTGACTTTC,CASSPGLPGANVLTF
once,TRBJ2-2,-,TRBV11-3,TGTGCCAGCAGCTTACAGGGGTTCGGGGAGCTGTTTTTT,CASSLQGFGELFF
-,TRBJ1-6,-,TRBV4-1,TGCGCCAGCGGGACTGTGTGGAGTTCACCCCTCCACTTT,CASGTVWSSPLHF
few,TRBJ2-2,-,TRBV7-2,TGTGCCAGCAGCTTAGTGGCACAGGACGCGAACACCGGGGAGCTGTTTTTT,CASSLVAQDANTGELFF
-,TRBJ1-3,TRBD1,TRBV6-5,TGTGCCAGCAGTTACCTGGGACAGGGAGATGGAAACACCATATATTTT,CASSYLGQGDGNTIYF
-,TRBJ1-1,-,TRBV6-5,TGTGCCAGCAGGTTGGGTACTGAAGCTTTCTTT,CASRLGTEAFF
-,TRBJ1-6,-,TRBV5-1,TGCGCCAGCAGCTTGGGGCAGGGTAATTCACCCCTCCACTTT,CASSLGQGNSPLHF
-,TRBJ2-7,-,TRBV2,TGTGCCAGCCACCCACAAGGGGCCTACGAGCAGTACTTC,CASHPQGAYEQYF
-,TRBJ2-5,-,TRBV2,TGTGCCAGCAGCCATGCAGGGGGGAGTCAGACCCAGTACTTC,CASSHAGGSQTQYF
-,TRBJ2-1,-,TRBV7-2,TGTGCCAGCAGCTCCTCCCTAGCCCGGACTCAGGAGCAGTTCTTC,CASSSSLARTQEQFF
-,TRBJ2-5,TRBD2,TRBV10-3,TGTGCCGGGGCGGGGGGGGCCCAAGAGACCCAGTACTTC,CAGAGGAQETQYF
-,TRBJ2-7,-,TRBV2,TGTGCCAGCAGTGAAGCCAGGCTCACGTACGAGCAGTACTTC,CASSEARLTYEQYF
-,TRBJ2-5,TRBD1,TRBV2,TGTGCCAGCAGTGAAGGACAGGGGAGGTTGTGGACCCAGTACTTC,CASSEGQGRLWTQYF
-,TRBJ1-5,-,TRBV6-5,TGTGCCAGCAGTTACTCAGGCGGCAATCAGCCCCAGCATTTT,CASSYSGGNQPQHF
-,TRBJ1-1,TRBD1,TRBV6-5,TGTGCCAGCAGTTACTCCGACAGGGGGTACACTGAAGCTTTCTTT,CASSYSDRGYTEAFF
once,TRBJ2-1,-,TRBV9,TGTGCCAGCAGCGGTGATGAGCAGTTCTTC,CASSGDEQFF
once,TRBJ1-3,TRBD1,TRBV6-5,TGTGCCAGCAGTTACTCGACAGGGGAAGGAAACACCATATATTTT,CASSYSTGEGNTIYF
-,TRBJ2-7,-,TRBV4-1,TGCGCCAGCAGCCAAGAGGGTACCTACGAGCAGTACTTC,CASSQEGTYEQYF
-,TRBJ2-7,-,TRBV12-5,TGTGCTAGTGGTTGGATCTTTGAGGACACAGGGCGGGTCGAGCAGTACTTC,CASGWIFEDTGRVEQYF
-,TRBJ2-1,-,TRBV19,TGTGCCAGTAGTATAGGACCGCCTAATGAGCAGTTCTTC,CASSIGPPNEQFF